These 29 T cell receptor beta chains were all obtained from the same sample, sequenced in a study of OX40 agonist ivuxolimab in advanced cancers. TCRdb's table, derived via immunoSEQ multiplex PCR, lists solely in-frame clones and lacks some. The table lists approximately 82,000 clones, 85% to 90% of them singletons. Sequencing was performed on CD4+ or CD8+ T cells sorted from blood, taken in a trial of the OX40 agonist ivuxolimab. These receptors were obtained from an adult with an advanced solid tumor such as melanoma, head and neck, liver or kidney cancer.

The rearrangement links TRBV27 to TRBJ2-5; 9 bases are a match to TRBD2. Trimming took 5 bases from V and 0 from J; bases not matched to a gene: 10. The CDR3 consists of 17 residues. The germline V gene has CDR1 MNHEY and CDR2 SMNVEV (reference sequence). The CDR3 nucleotides read TGTGCCAGCAGTGGACCTAGCGGGAACCGTTACCAAGAGACCCAGTACTTC. It codes for CASSGPSGNRYQETQYF.

The rearrangement links TRBV11-2 to TRBJ1-1; no clear D. Trimming shortened V by 0 bases and J by 3 bases, and 5 bases separated the two germline ends. CDR3 length: 13 residues. CDR1 SGHAT and CDR2 FQNNGV come from the germline V gene. In DNA form, the CDR3 reads TGTGCCAGCAGCTTAGAGTTGGACACTGAAGCTTTCTTT. Encoded protein: CASSLELDTEAFF.

The chain joins TRBV6-6 to TRBJ2-7; 10 nucleotides line up with TRBD2. Germline assignment: CDR1 MNHNY and CDR2 SVGAGI (reference sequence). V shed 6 bases and J 2 bases; nucleotides not matched to a gene: 4. CDR3 length: 14 amino acids. In nucleotides, the CDR3 is TGTGCCAGCAGGGTAGCGGGAGGAACCTACGAGCAGTACTTC. Residues: CASRVAGGTYEQYF.

This sequence joins TRBV11-2 and TRBJ2-7; 10 bases are a match to TRBD2. The CDR3 totals 18 residues. Unmatched junction bases numbered 13, after V lost 1 base and J lost 4 bases. The germline CDR1 and CDR2 sequences are SGHAT and FQNNGV. The CDR3 region is CASSLVGGLAGVIYEQYF. For the CDR3, the DNA is TGTGCCAGCAGCTTAGTAGGGGGCCTAGCGGGAGTAATTTACGAGCAGTACTTC.

The V and J genes are TRBV18 and TRBJ2-7; 7 positions agree with TRBD1. The CDR3 runs to 14 residues. Germline assignment: CDR1 KGHSH and CDR2 LQKENI. Unmatched junction bases numbered 6, after V lost 4 bases and J lost 3 bases. CDR3 amino acids: CASSRDRDFYEQYF. The CDR3 DNA reads TGTGCCAGCTCACGAGACAGGGATTTCTACGAGCAGTACTTC.

This chain connects TRBV12-5 to TRBJ2-7; D gene uncertain. Germline CDR1 LGHNT, CDR2 FRNRAP. This CDR3 region has 13 residues. V lost 0 bases to trimming and J lost 7 bases, with 10 bases between them. CDR3 DNA sequence: TGTGCTAGTGGTTTGGTACTGCTGGGTGAGCAGTACTTC. Residues: CASGLVLLGEQYF.

The rearrangement links TRBV5-1 to TRBJ1-5; the D is unclear. The germline CDR1 and CDR2 sequences are SGHRS and YFSETQ. Trimming pared 0 bases from V and 6 bases from J, leaving 7 bases between. The length of the CDR3 is 13 residues. This CDR3 reads CASSLGEGQPQHF. In DNA, the CDR3 is TGCGCCAGCAGCTTGGGGGAGGGTCAGCCCCAGCATTTT.

The chain joins TRBV2 to TRBJ2-7; maybe TRBD1 (5 bases). The length of the CDR3 is 12 residues. Per the germline V gene, CDR1 is SNHLY and CDR2 is FYNNEI. Trimming removed 8 bases from V and 1 base from J, with 9 bases in between. CDR3 sequence: CASRRQSYEQYF. The CDR3 DNA sequence: TGTGCCAGCCGGCGACAGTCCTACGAGCAGTACTTC.

The rearrangement joins TRBV10-1 to TRBJ1-3; D is unclear. Germline values: CDR1 WNHNN, CDR2 SYGVQD (reference sequence). CDR3 length: 14 residues. V gave up 4 bases and J gave up 4 bases, with 11 bases separating them. The CDR3 coding sequence is TGCGCCAGCAGTGGGGCGTCTCTCGGAAACACCATATATTTT. This encodes CASSGASLGNTIYF.

The chain recombines TRBV28 with TRBJ1-3, with 8 bases that match TRBD1. The CDR3 runs to 16 residues. The V segment lost 7 bases and the J segment 3 bases; nucleotides outside the gene matches: 11. The germline V gene encodes CDR1 MDHEN and CDR2 SYDVKM. CDR3 nucleotide sequence: TGTGCCAGCACCCTATCGCAGGGGGCGCTTGGAAACACCATATATTTT. Translation gives CASTLSQGALGNTIYF.

V and J are TRBV7-3 and TRBJ2-7; D may be TRBD1 or TRBD2 (7 bases each). CDR1 SGHTA and CDR2 FQGTGA come from the germline V gene. V dropped 6 bases and J dropped 7 bases, with 19 bases sitting between them. CDR3 length: 14 residues. CDR3 in amino acids: CASRSGGGEREQYF. In nucleotides, the CDR3 is TGTGCCAGCAGGTCAGGGGGGGGCGAAAGGGAGCAGTACTTC.

V and J are TRBV5-1 and TRBJ2-2, with 7 nucleotides matching TRBD1. V shed 0 bases, J shed 5 bases, and the junction held 4 bases outside the gene matches. This CDR3 region has 15 residues. Germline V gene lookup returns CDR1 SGHRS and CDR2 YFSETQ. The CDR3 protein is CASSLEGGGTGELFF. The CDR3 coding sequence is TGCGCCAGCAGCTTGGAAGGGGGCGGGACCGGGGAGCTGTTTTTT. The full variable domain, its missing parts supplied by reference TRBV5-1 and TRBJ2-2, is KAGVTQTPRYLIKTRGQQVTLSCSPISGHRSVSWYQQTPGQGLQFLFEYFSETQRNKGNFPGRFSGRQFSNSRSEMNVSTLELGDSALYLCASSLEGGGTGELFFGEGSRLTVL.

V and J are TRBV19 and TRBJ2-5; the D call may be TRBD1 or TRBD2 (5 bases each). Per germline, CDR1 LNHDA and CDR2 SQIVND (reference sequence). V lost 3 bases and J 4 bases, leaving 12 bases between the germline ends. The CDR3 extends over 14 amino acids. The CDR3 here is CASSISGRPETQYF. The CDR3 DNA reads TGTGCCAGTAGTATTTCAGGGAGACCAGAGACCCAGTACTTC.

This clone was seen a single time. The chain carries TRBV5-1 and TRBJ2-3; 9 bases agree with TRBD2. Trimming took 2 bases from V and 1 from J; bases not matched to a gene: 17. The CDR3 sequence is 20 residues long. Germline assignment: CDR1 SGHRS and CDR2 YFSETQ. CDR3 nucleotides: TGCGCCAGCAGCTTAAGTAGGATAGCGGGAGTTTCTTACGGCACAGATACGCAGTATTTT. It translates to CASSLSRIAGVSYGTDTQYF. Full variable domain (remainder filled in from reference TRBV5-1 and TRBJ2-3): KAGVTQTPRYLIKTRGQQVTLSCSPISGHRSVSWYQQTPGQGLQFLFEYFSETQRNKGNFPGRFSGRQFSNSRSEMNVSTLELGDSALYLCASSLSRIAGVSYGTDTQYFGPGTRLTVL.

The chain uses TRBV5-1 and TRBJ2-5; 10 bases are a match to TRBD2. TRBJ2-7 explains the end of the DNA better; the J call may be wrong. The CDR3 is made up of 14 amino acids. Germline V lookup: CDR1 SGHRS, CDR2 YFSETQ. The CDR3 DNA is TGCGCCAGCAGCTTCAGACTAGCGGGCTACGAGCAGTACTTC. This codes for CASSFRLAGYEQYF.

The genes are TRBV11-2 and TRBJ2-3; D gene unclear. Germline CDR1 and CDR2: SGHAT and FQNNGV. Trimming stripped 0 bases from V and 2 bases from J, with 6 bases between. The CDR3 length is 14 residues. CDR3 sequence (DNA): TGTGCCAGCAGCTTAGATCCTCACACAGATACGCAGTATTTT. It translates to CASSLDPHTDTQYF.

The V gene is TRBV5-5, the J gene TRBJ2-5; 7 bases are shared with TRBD2. The CDR3 covers 14 residues. Trimming at V came to 4 bases and at J to 4 bases, leaving 7 bases not matched to a gene. Germline-derived CDR1 and CDR2 are SGHKS and YYEKEE (reference sequence). CDR3 coding DNA: TGTGCCAGCAGCAGGGGAGGGTTTGGAGAGACCCAGTACTTC. Translated: CASSRGGFGETQYF.

This clone occurred many times. V and J are TRBV6-5 and TRBJ1-2; a possible D gene is TRBD1 (5 bases). CDR3 length: 13 residues. Germline CDR1 and CDR2: MNHEY and SVGAGI. Trimming cost V 7 bases and J 3 bases, with 12 bases left between them. CDR3 residues: CASKQMGHYGYTF. CDR3 DNA sequence: TGTGCCAGCAAACAGATGGGGCACTATGGCTACACCTTC.

This chain connects TRBV11-2 to TRBJ1-3; TRBD1 matches at 7 bases. This CDR3 is built from 14 residues. CDR1 SGHAT and CDR2 FQNNGV come from the germline V gene. Trimming cost V 7 bases and J 2 bases; bases outside gene matches: 5. The CDR3 protein is CASNQGGTGNTIYF. The CDR3 DNA is TGTGCCAGCAACCAGGGGGGTACTGGAAACACCATATATTTT.

The chain combines TRBV7-2 with TRBJ2-7; 11 bases match TRBD2. The germline CDR1 and CDR2 sequences are SGHTA and FQGNSA. The CDR3 loop spans 15 amino acids. After removal of 5 bases from V and 2 bases from J, the junction contained 5 bases not matched to a gene. The CDR3 region has the DNA TGTGCCAGCAGCCCAGATAGCGGGAGGGCCTACGAGCAGTACTTC. Translated, it gives CASSPDSGRAYEQYF.

V and J are TRBV15 and TRBJ2-1; 11 nucleotides agree with TRBD2. Germline V lookup: CDR1 LNHNV, CDR2 YYDKDF (reference sequence). The CDR3 loop spans 14 amino acids. V lost 5 bases, J lost 9 bases, and 6 bases stayed unmatched. Here the CDR3 DNA reads TGTGCCACCAGCCTTGGTAGCGGGAGGGTTGAGCAGTTCTTC. Translation gives CATSLGSGRVEQFF.

This chain joins TRBV27 and TRBJ2-5; 8 bases match TRBD2. The CDR3 length is 13 residues. Germline loops: CDR1 MNHEY, CDR2 SMNVEV (reference sequence). J lost 0 bases, V lost 8 bases, and 2 bases had no gene match. The CDR3 DNA sequence: TGTGCCAGCCGGGGGGGCAACCAAGAGACCCAGTACTTC. It encodes CASRGGNQETQYF.

This clone was seen just once. The chain joins TRBV2 to TRBJ2-5; unclear D gene. V lost 7 bases and J 3 bases, leaving 12 bases between the germline ends. The CDR3 length is 13 residues. The germline gives CDR1 SNHLY, CDR2 FYNNEI. This CDR3 is CASTRADEETQYF. The DNA of the CDR3 is TGTGCCAGCACTCGTGCGGACGAAGAGACCCAGTACTTC.

The chain employs TRBV7-8 and TRBJ1-4; D is perhaps TRBD1 (5 bases). The CDR3 is 17 residues long. Germline values: CDR1 SGHVS, CDR2 FQNEAQ. V shed 0 bases and J shed 7 bases, with 18 bases lying between them. CDR3 nucleotide sequence: TGTGCCAGCAGCTTAGCGTCCAGGGAGGTGGCGACTGAAAAACTGTTTTTT. It translates to CASSLASREVATEKLFF.

J is TRBJ1-1 and V is TRBV2; the match to TRBD1 covers 7 bases. Germline CDR1 SNHLY, CDR2 FYNNEI. Unmatched junction bases numbered 8, after V lost 7 bases and J lost 6 bases. The CDR3 runs 13 residues. The CDR3 nucleotides are TGTGCCAGCAACTGGGGCCAGGGGGCTGAAGCTTTCTTT. It encodes CASNWGQGAEAFF. Filled out from reference TRBV2 and TRBJ1-1, the complete variable domain reads EPEVTQTPSHQVTQMGQEVILRCVPISNHLYFYWYRQILGQKVEFLVSFYNNEISEKSEIFDDQFSVERPDGSNFTLKIRSTKLEDSAMYFCASNWGQGAEAFFGQGTRLTVV.

The rearrangement uses TRBV30 and TRBJ2-3, with D perhaps matching TRBD1 or TRBD2 (6 bases each). Deletions cut 6 bases from V and 1 base from J, with 14 bases between. The CDR3 has 14 residues. Germline loops: CDR1 GTSNPN, CDR2 SVGIG (reference sequence). Here the CDR3 reads CACQIRGGTDTQYF. CDR3 bases: TGTGCCTGCCAGATTAGGGGGGGCACAGATACGCAGTATTTT. The variable domain in full, with the rest retrieved from reference TRBV30 and TRBJ2-3, is SQTIHQWPATLVQPVGSPLSLECTVEGTSNPNLYWYRQAAGRGLQLLFYSVGIGQISSEVPQNLSASRPQDRQFILSSKKLLLSDSGFYLCACQIRGGTDTQYFGPGTRLTVL.

V and J are TRBV11-3 and TRBJ1-1; 11 positions match TRBD1. The J segment lost 1 base and the V segment lost 4 bases, leaving 5 bases of the junction unmatched. Per germline, CDR1 SGHNT and CDR2 YENEEA. This CDR3 comprises 16 residues. CDR3 sequence (DNA): TGTGCCAGCAGCTACGGGACAGGGGGTGAGAACACTGAAGCTTTCTTT. As protein: CASSYGTGGENTEAFF.

The V gene is TRBV28, the J gene TRBJ1-2; no definite D call. Germline V gene sequence: CDR1 MDHEN, CDR2 SYDVKM. The CDR3 totals 13 residues. V lost 7 bases and J lost 2, with 11 bases in between. The CDR3 DNA sequence: TGTGCCAGCAAGCTGGCCACGAACTATGGCTACACCTTC. Protein sequence: CASKLATNYGYTF.

CDR3 in amino acids: CASSPGGWSYNEQFF. In DNA form, the CDR3 reads TGTGCCAGCAGTCCAGGGGGCTGGTCATATAATGAGCAGTTCTTC. The genes are TRBV6-4 and TRBJ2-1; 8 bases agree with TRBD1. V gave up 5 bases and J gave up 7 bases; unmatched junction bases: 10. CDR1 MRHNA and CDR2 SNTAGT come from the germline V gene. This CDR3 comprises 15 residues.